The source of this T cell receptor beta chain is a study of human T cells and chemical hapten exposure. The library tagged each cDNA molecule with unique molecular identifiers. A single record per CDR3 protein comes from TCRdb applying MiXCR to the 5' RACE reads. The sample yields tens of thousands of distinct CDR3 sequences, about 7.7% seen once. This clonotype has a count of ten or more. Trimming removed 4 bases at V and 6 bases at J, with 7 bases between. CDR1 is SGHTA and CDR2 is FQGNSA in the germline V gene. The CDR3 consists of 13 residues. Someone pulled total RNA out of unfractionated whole blood.

This clonotype was obtained from a male donor in good health. V usage is TRBV7-2 and J usage is TRBJ1-6, with D hard to call. The CDR3 coding sequence is TGTGCCAGCAGCTCTGGACCTAATTCACCCCTCCACTTT. This gives the protein CASSSGPNSPLHF.